This TCR beta chain was sequenced in a study of spatial heterogeneity in lung cancer. Indicated time point: sample taken at primary tumor resection. TCRdb recomputed calls from the 5' RACE reads with MiXCR, one row per CDR3 protein. The sample has about 39,000 distinct CDR3 sequences, around 3.1% seen once. CDR3 length: 15 amino acids. Germline V gene lookup returns CDR1 MNHEY and CDR2 SMNVEV (reference sequence). V shed 5 bases and J 0 bases; nucleotides not matched to a gene: 6. The table lists this clonotype with many counts. The material was normal lung tissue next to the tumor, obtained at surgery. The origin of this receptor is a male donor with early-stage non-small cell lung cancer. This chain connects TRBV27 to TRBJ2-7; 8 nucleotides match TRBD1. CDR3 nucleotide sequence: TGTGCCAGCAGTCCGGGGGACAGGATCTCCTACGAGCAGTACTTC. It is translated as CASSPGDRISYEQYF.